This is a list of T cell receptor beta chains from one sample in a study of T cells in pancreatic ductal adenocarcinoma. Method: immunoSEQ multiplex PCR; TCRdb's copy keeps in-frame clones and lacks some. This table has roughly 100,000 clones, 90% to 95% appearing once. The sequenced sample was PBMCs. The source is a human donor with pancreatic ductal adenocarcinoma. CDR3s include the opening cysteine and the closing phenylalanine or tryptophan. The order of the fields is D gene, clone size, J gene, V gene, CDR3 protein, CDR3 DNA. The D gene is left open where the match is weak. The size of a clone is reported for some rows only, either as once, few or many, or as a class for expanded clones.

D gene: -
clone size: -
J gene: TRBJ2-7
V gene: TRBV5-4
CDR3 protein: CASSLRGGEQYF
CDR3 DNA: TGTGCCAGCAGCCTACGAGGGGGCGAGCAGTACTTC

D gene: -
clone size: -
J gene: TRBJ1-5
V gene: TRBV6-1
CDR3 protein: CASTERWQPQHF
CDR3 DNA: TGTGCCAGCACCGAGAGGTGGCAGCCCCAGCATTTT

D gene: -
clone size: -
J gene: TRBJ2-3
V gene: TRBV10-3
CDR3 protein: CAISESTQGTRNTQYF
CDR3 DNA: TGTGCCATCAGTGAGTCGACGCAGGGGACCCGCAATACGCAGTATTTT

D gene: -
clone size: -
J gene: TRBJ1-1
V gene: TRBV7-2
CDR3 protein: CASTRGMDTEAFF
CDR3 DNA: TGTGCCAGCACTCGGGGGATGGACACTGAAGCTTTCTTT

D gene: TRBD1
clone size: few
J gene: TRBJ1-2
V gene: TRBV28
CDR3 protein: CAIPFGQGDYGYTF
CDR3 DNA: TGTGCCATCCCGTTCGGACAGGGGGACTATGGCTACACCTTC

D gene: TRBD2
clone size: -
J gene: TRBJ2-3
V gene: TRBV5-4
CDR3 protein: CASSSLAGGADTQYF
CDR3 DNA: TGTGCCAGCAGCTCGCTAGCGGGAGGCGCAGATACGCAGTATTTT

D gene: TRBD1
clone size: -
J gene: TRBJ1-1
V gene: TRBV18
CDR3 protein: CASSSPGTDRAFF
CDR3 DNA: TGTGCCAGCTCATCTCCCGGGACAGACCGAGCTTTCTTT

D gene: -
clone size: -
J gene: TRBJ1-2
V gene: TRBV28
CDR3 protein: CASSLRSETNYGYTF
CDR3 DNA: TGTGCCAGCAGTTTGAGGTCAGAAACTAACTATGGCTACACCTTC

D gene: -
clone size: -
J gene: TRBJ1-4
V gene: TRBV28
CDR3 protein: CAAQGTNEKLFF
CDR3 DNA: TGTGCCGCACAGGGAACTAATGAAAAACTGTTTTTT

D gene: -
clone size: -
J gene: TRBJ1-2
V gene: TRBV28
CDR3 protein: CASSLIGDYGYTF
CDR3 DNA: TGTGCCAGCAGTTTAATAGGGGACTATGGCTACACCTTC

D gene: -
clone size: -
J gene: TRBJ1-4
V gene: TRBV7-6
CDR3 protein: CASSLVGGRKLFF
CDR3 DNA: TGTGCCAGCAGCTTAGTCGGGGGGCGGAAACTGTTTTTT

D gene: TRBD1
clone size: -
J gene: TRBJ2-7
V gene: TRBV28
CDR3 protein: CASSPGTGPSYEQYF
CDR3 DNA: TGTGCCAGCAGTCCTGGGACAGGACCCTCCTACGAGCAGTACTTC

D gene: TRBD1
clone size: -
J gene: TRBJ2-7
V gene: TRBV4-2
CDR3 protein: CASSHGTGRYEQYF
CDR3 DNA: TGTGCCAGCAGCCACGGGACAGGTCGCTACGAGCAGTACTTC

D gene: TRBD2
clone size: -
J gene: TRBJ2-3
V gene: TRBV11-2
CDR3 protein: CASSLAGLAGAGGDTQYF
CDR3 DNA: TGTGCCAGCAGCTTAGCAGGATTAGCGGGAGCCGGTGGAGATACGCAGTATTTT

D gene: -
clone size: once
J gene: TRBJ2-7
V gene: TRBV10-3
CDR3 protein: CAISAGGFYEQYF
CDR3 DNA: TGTGCCATCAGTGCTGGCGGATTCTACGAGCAGTACTTC

D gene: -
clone size: once
J gene: TRBJ1-4
V gene: TRBV7-9
CDR3 protein: CASSSGYTNEKLFF
CDR3 DNA: TGTGCCAGCAGCTCGGGGTATACTAATGAAAAACTGTTTTTT

D gene: -
clone size: -
J gene: TRBJ1-2
V gene: TRBV5-5
CDR3 protein: CASSSAGLAMVDYGYTF
CDR3 DNA: TGTGCCAGCAGCTCGGCGGGCTTGGCCATGGTAGACTATGGCTACACCTTC

D gene: -
clone size: -
J gene: TRBJ1-1
V gene: TRBV28
CDR3 protein: CASRTTGTEAFF
CDR3 DNA: TGTGCCAGCAGGACCACCGGGACTGAAGCTTTCTTT

D gene: TRBD2
clone size: -
J gene: TRBJ2-1
V gene: TRBV4-1
CDR3 protein: CASSQEGTRGEQFF
CDR3 DNA: TGCGCCAGCAGCCAAGAAGGGACTAGAGGTGAGCAGTTCTTC

D gene: -
clone size: few
J gene: TRBJ2-1
V gene: TRBV19
CDR3 protein: CASTGLSLGEQFF
CDR3 DNA: TGTGCCAGCACCGGACTGAGCCTGGGTGAGCAGTTCTTC

D gene: -
clone size: -
J gene: TRBJ2-7
V gene: TRBV7-3
CDR3 protein: CASSFPLGGRSSYEQYF
CDR3 DNA: TGTGCCAGCAGCTTCCCCCTGGGAGGAAGGAGCTCCTACGAGCAGTACTTC

D gene: -
clone size: -
J gene: TRBJ2-3
V gene: TRBV5-1
CDR3 protein: CASSSNGYRGGTQYF
CDR3 DNA: TGCGCCAGCAGCTCAAATGGCTATAGGGGGGGTACGCAGTATTTT

D gene: -
clone size: -
J gene: TRBJ2-3
V gene: TRBV5-1
CDR3 protein: CASSLVAYTQYF
CDR3 DNA: TGCGCCAGCAGCTTGGTGGCCTATACGCAGTATTTT

D gene: -
clone size: -
J gene: TRBJ2-7
V gene: TRBV15
CDR3 protein: CATSRDGREQYF
CDR3 DNA: TGTGCCACCAGCAGAGACGGTCGGGAGCAGTACTTC

D gene: -
clone size: -
J gene: TRBJ1-1
V gene: TRBV5-4
CDR3 protein: CASSLAVGQGNTEAFF
CDR3 DNA: TGTGCCAGCAGCTTGGCGGTCGGGCAGGGGAACACTGAAGCTTTCTTT

D gene: TRBD2
clone size: -
J gene: TRBJ2-4
V gene: TRBV6-4
CDR3 protein: CASCSGTSVKNIQYF
CDR3 DNA: TGTGCCAGCTGCAGCGGGACTAGCGTCAAAAACATTCAGTACTTC

D gene: TRBD1
clone size: -
J gene: TRBJ2-2
V gene: TRBV5-1
CDR3 protein: CASSPGQEYTGELFF
CDR3 DNA: TGCGCCAGCAGCCCCGGACAGGAATACACCGGGGAGCTGTTTTTT

D gene: -
clone size: -
J gene: TRBJ2-2
V gene: TRBV10-3
CDR3 protein: CAISERAGNTGELFF
CDR3 DNA: TGTGCCATCAGTGAGAGGGCGGGGAACACCGGGGAGCTGTTTTTT

D gene: -
clone size: -
J gene: TRBJ2-7
V gene: TRBV14
CDR3 protein: CASSQTQRRGVPYEQYF
CDR3 DNA: TGTGCCAGCAGCCAAACCCAGAGGCGGGGAGTCCCCTACGAGCAGTACTTC

D gene: -
clone size: once
J gene: TRBJ2-7
V gene: TRBV2
CDR3 protein: CASSELYEQYF
CDR3 DNA: TGTGCCAGCAGTGAACTCTACGAGCAGTACTTC

D gene: -
clone size: -
J gene: TRBJ1-1
V gene: TRBV4-3
CDR3 protein: CASSQRYAPGLSEAFF
CDR3 DNA: TGCGCCAGCAGCCAACGTTACGCTCCGGGACTGTCTGAAGCTTTCTTT

D gene: -
clone size: -
J gene: TRBJ2-7
V gene: TRBV5-6
CDR3 protein: CASSLLPGPTAYEQYF
CDR3 DNA: TGTGCCAGCAGCCTACTACCCGGACCGACAGCCTACGAGCAGTACTTC

D gene: -
clone size: -
J gene: TRBJ2-5
V gene: TRBV5-1
CDR3 protein: CASSLDRQETQYF
CDR3 DNA: TGCGCCAGCAGCCTGGACAGACAAGAGACCCAGTACTTC

D gene: TRBD1
clone size: -
J gene: TRBJ1-2
V gene: TRBV6-5
CDR3 protein: CASADRTGGYTF
CDR3 DNA: TGTGCCAGCGCGGACAGGACCGGTGGCTACACCTTC

D gene: -
clone size: -
J gene: TRBJ2-7
V gene: TRBV4-2
CDR3 protein: CASSQPTSRYYEQYF
CDR3 DNA: TGTGCCAGCAGCCAACCCACTAGCAGATACTACGAGCAGTACTTC

D gene: -
clone size: -
J gene: TRBJ2-7
V gene: TRBV18
CDR3 protein: CASSPTVYEQYF
CDR3 DNA: TGTGCCAGCTCACCAACGGTGTACGAGCAGTACTTC

D gene: TRBD2
clone size: -
J gene: TRBJ2-1
V gene: TRBV5-1
CDR3 protein: CASSLGGRFNEQFF
CDR3 DNA: TGCGCCAGCAGCTTGGGCGGGAGGTTCAATGAGCAGTTCTTC

D gene: -
clone size: -
J gene: TRBJ2-7
V gene: TRBV19
CDR3 protein: CASSIGPTGHEQYF
CDR3 DNA: TGTGCCAGTAGTATAGGCCCGACAGGCCACGAGCAGTACTTC

D gene: TRBD2
clone size: once
J gene: TRBJ2-1
V gene: TRBV7-2
CDR3 protein: CASSLNPTGLAGRVGEQFF
CDR3 DNA: TGTGCCAGCAGCTTAAACCCTACGGGACTAGCAGGGAGGGTTGGTGAGCAGTTCTTC